This entry concerns a single T cell receptor beta chain. Trimming removed 7 bases at V and 1 base at J, with 19 bases between. The CDR3 length is 16 residues. Germline CDR1 is LNHDA and CDR2 is SQIVND (reference sequence). The entry originates in a study of blood T cell repertoires in COVID-19. The wider study: The United States, Italy and Spain supplied acute and convalescent COVID-19 samples. PBMCs, B-cell-depleted T cells, or T cells were the source of the cDNA or gDNA that made up the material.

Original methodology: Estimates of nucleated cell counts were drawn from the amplification of reference gene primers. Generated by immunoSEQ multiplex PCR, the TCRdb table keeps only in-frame clones and is missing some. V and J calls and clone size follow that table, whereas D and trimming were derived from the DNA. The data contain around 100,000 clones, over 75% of them singletons. This sequence originates from a human donor in a cohort sampled during active COVID-19. Sequencing was performed on peripheral blood. V and J are TRBV19 and TRBJ1-1; possible D gene TRBD1, 5 bases. The CDR3 is CASKPQWGVGNTEAFF. For the CDR3, the DNA is TGTGCCAGTAAACCCCAGTGGGGGGTAGGGAACACTGAAGCTTTCTTT.